Sequencing of this TCR beta chain was carried out in a study of T cell responses to AZD1222 COVID-19 vaccine (dated by TCRdb to 2020 to 2023). For the study in its entirety: A total of 240 or so trial participants underwent TCR sequencing, of whom some 200 had received two doses of AZD1222 and some 26 had received two doses of the MenACWY control vaccine. Trial participants were enrolled by age into subgroups of 18-55, 56-69 and 70-plus years, and 148, 28 and 57 TCR-sequenced participants, respectively, were included in these subgroups.

The V end loses 7 bases and the J end loses 1 base, and a stretch of 20 bases separates them. Spanning cysteine to phenylalanine, the CDR3 consists of 16 amino acids. Here the CDR3 DNA is all that survives: 48 bases in frame from base 1. CDR1 SGHRS and CDR2 YFSETQ were looked up in the germline V gene. Worth noting for this clone: Its recognized antigen is unknown. The sample holds no much larger clone one base away, and base qualities are not on file.

The CDR3 regions of human TCRbeta chains were analyzed by immunosequencing. As for the authors' bioinformatics: Repertoire TCRs were matched against a reference library of SARS-CoV-2-specific TCRs generated with the MIRA antigen-specificity platform. Breadth was defined as the fraction of unique TCRs that were SARS-CoV-2-associated, and depth was defined as the fraction of total T cells that were SARS-CoV-2-associated. Using the MIRA data, every spike-specific TCR was mapped to the spike region that the TCR reacted to and assigned to either a CD4 or a CD8 class. Log10-transformed breadth and depth values were compared by one-way ANOVA with Sidak's multiple comparisons tests. What TCRdb holds here is the immuneACCESS table cut down to in-frame rearrangements. Part of the clones is not present; checked against another copy, under half of the missing clones reflect an unresolved V gene, and the others are unexplained. Clonal size and the V and J genes are those of that table, whereas D and trimming came from the DNA. For this sample the table gives some 180,000 clones, of which roughly 92% were detected only once. Of the sample, 3.6% is held by the ten largest clones.

General conclusions and limits of the study: Conclusions about previously exposed vaccinees were limited because only six AZD1222 recipients were SARS-CoV-2 seropositive at baseline. Vaccine-associated CD4 TCRs spanned the whole spike protein, with dominant responses in regions 160-218 and 743-854. Participants were mostly white British, with more females than males. The authors suggested clonal diversity may have been underestimated. A significant rise in spike-specific TCR breadth and depth was observed after two AZD1222 doses relative to day 0 and relative to MenACWY recipients. Because no day 14 peak-response samples were available, the repertoires could be characterized only after the peak T cell response. The 56-69-year group was small, and its depth increase did not reach significance, likely because of low power. Epitopes outside the regions mutated in the B.1.351 and B.1.1.7 variants were reportedly recognized by nearly half of the unique spike-specific TCRs.

Per the publication, the time point label means: about 28 days (+/-7) after the second vaccine dose. The treatment or condition label, as the study defines it: meningococcal conjugate vaccine given as trial control. Samples from vaccinated people were obtained from the UK trials COV001 and COV002, which included a single-blind randomized controlled phase 2/3 trial of AZD1222 (ChAdOx1 nCoV-19) in healthy adults. For TCRbeta chain sequencing, PBMC samples were collected from trial participants at day 0 and at day 28 after the second dose. Here the sequenced sample was peripheral blood, taken 28 days after the second dose of the MenACWY control vaccine. The chain uses TRBV5-1 and TRBJ1-1; TRBD1 is a weak D gene call, 6 bases matching. The TCR sequence derives from an adult who received the MenACWY meningococcal vaccine as a control. Here the CDR3 is given as CASGSQGSFGNTEAFF. The nucleotides read TGCGCCAGCGGCTCCCAGGGGTCGTTTGGGAACACTGAAGCTTTCTTT.